This T cell receptor (beta chain) was identified during a study of control samples from healthy donors and cancer patients. Deletions cut 2 bases from V and 0 bases from J, with 8 bases between. CDR1 is LGHNA and CDR2 is YNFKEQ in the germline V gene. CDR3 length equals 16 residues. Sequencing used immunoSEQ multiplex PCR; TCRdb keeps in-frame clones, though not all of them. The sample has 130,000 or so clones, around 92% seen once; the top ten hold about 2.2%. Sequenced input: blood. This clonotype was sampled from a woman aged 45-65 years in good health. The gene calls are TRBV4-2 and TRBJ2-6; D gene ambiguous. DNA for the CDR3: TGTGCCAGCAGCCAAAGTGAGAGCTCTGGGGCCAACGTCCTGACTTTC. Translation: CASSQSESSGANVLTF.